These 10 T cell receptor beta chains originate from one sample sequenced in a study of blood T cell repertoires in COVID-19. Generated by immunoSEQ multiplex PCR, the TCRdb table keeps only in-frame clones and is missing some. The profile shows approximately 110,000 clones, 80% to 85% of them singletons. Sequencing used peripheral blood. The receptors come from a woman aged 65 to 85 with acute or convalescent COVID-19.

The chain links TRBV28 to TRBJ1-2; D is perhaps TRBD1 (6 bases). Trimming took off 3 bases at V and 0 bases at J, with 17 bases between the two ends. The CDR3 length is 17 residues. Germline CDR1 is MDHEN and CDR2 is SYDVKM. CDR3 bases: TGTGCCAGCAGTTTCCGGACAGAGTTATTAACTAACTATGGCTACACCTTC. Translated, it gives CASSFRTELLTNYGYTF.

This rearrangement joins TRBV15 to TRBJ1-4; D gene unclear. The ends were cut back, 0 bases at V and 0 bases at J, with 5 bases in the middle. The germline gives CDR1 LNHNV, CDR2 YYDKDF (reference sequence). The CDR3 is 15 amino acids. Here the CDR3 reads CATSRDAATNEKLFF. The CDR3 nucleotides read TGTGCCACCAGCAGAGATGCGGCAACTAATGAAAAACTGTTTTTT.

The gene calls are TRBV28 and TRBJ2-7; TRBD1 aligns across 9 bases. After removal of 2 bases from V and 4 bases from J, the junction contained 6 bases not matched to a gene. Germline lookup yields CDR1 MDHEN and CDR2 SYDVKM. This CDR3 is 15 amino acids long. The CDR3 nucleotides are TGTGCCAGCAGTTTAGTTGGACAGGGGATTTACGAGCAGTACTTC. Protein product: CASSLVGQGIYEQYF.

This clone was counted a single time. V usage is TRBV29-1 and J usage is TRBJ2-7; a possible D gene is TRBD2 (7 bases). This CDR3 spans 12 amino acids. Trimming cost V 7 bases and J 5 bases, with 15 bases left between them. Germline V gene lookup returns CDR1 SQVTM and CDR2 ANQGSEA. This CDR3 reads CSARRGGHEQYF. In DNA form, the CDR3 reads TGCAGCGCCCGGAGGGGGGGGCACGAGCAGTACTTC.

The chain carries TRBV7-3 and TRBJ1-1; D remains ambiguous. With 0 bases removed from V and 5 bases from J, the gap between germline ends came to 10 bases. This CDR3 spans 14 amino acids. The germline V gene encodes CDR1 SGHTA and CDR2 FQGTGA. The CDR3 nucleotides are TGTGCCAGCAGCTTAACGTTTACGAGTACTGAAGCTTTCTTT. It translates to CASSLTFTSTEAFF. Filled out from reference TRBV7-3 and TRBJ1-1, the complete variable domain reads GAGVSQTPSNKVTEKGKYVELRCDPISGHTALYWYRQSLGQGPEFLIYFQGTGAADDSGLPNDRFFAVRPEGSVSTLKIQRTERGDSAVYLCASSLTFTSTEAFFGQGTRLTVV.

This clone was detected once. J is TRBJ2-1 and V is TRBV7-9; 7 nucleotides match TRBD1. V was pared by 2 bases and J by 8 bases, with 6 bases of the junction left unmatched. Germline values: CDR1 SEHNR, CDR2 FQNEAQ (reference sequence). The CDR3 is 14 amino acids. As DNA, the CDR3 is TGTGCCAGCAGCTTATATCAGGGGGTAGATGAGCAGTTCTTC. This gives the protein CASSLYQGVDEQFF.

This chain uses TRBV19 with TRBJ2-5; D unclear. V dropped 5 bases and J dropped 5 bases, with 12 bases sitting between them. The germline CDR1 and CDR2 sequences are LNHDA and SQIVND (reference sequence). CDR3 size: 13 residues. CDR3 residues: CASSADWLETQYF. In nucleotides, the CDR3 is TGTGCCAGTAGTGCCGACTGGCTGGAGACCCAGTACTTC.

The chain employs TRBV7-2 and TRBJ1-2, with 9 positions matching TRBD1. V trimming: 1 base; J trimming: 7 bases; junction bases outside the gene matches: 4. The CDR3 is made up of 14 amino acids. Looked up from germline, CDR1 is SGHTA and CDR2 is FQGNSA. The CDR3 nucleotides are TGTGCCAGCAGCTTAGGAGGGACAGGGTCTGGCTACACCTTC. This sequence encodes CASSLGGTGSGYTF.

The chain joins TRBV19 to TRBJ1-1; 9 bases are a match to TRBD1. CDR1 is LNHDA and CDR2 is SQIVND in the germline V gene (reference sequence). CDR3 length equals 14 residues. V shed 8 bases, J shed 4 bases, and the junction held 8 bases outside the gene matches. The CDR3: CASLDRGAPTEAFF. The CDR3 coding sequence is TGTGCCAGTTTAGACAGGGGGGCCCCCACTGAAGCTTTCTTT.

V usage is TRBV6-5 and J usage is TRBJ1-2; 8 bases match TRBD1. Per the germline V gene, CDR1 is MNHEY and CDR2 is SVGAGI. The CDR3 contains 14 residues. The V and J ends lost 2 bases and 7 bases, in that order; junction bases with no gene match: 6. CDR3: CASSYNRGVIGYTF. In DNA form, the CDR3 reads TGTGCCAGCAGTTACAACAGGGGGGTCATTGGCTACACCTTC.